This T cell receptor beta chain was found in a study of cytomegalovirus exposure and HLA in healthy donors. Study-wide findings and caveats: In a later analysis, HLA-associated TCR beta chains were more clonally expanded than equally common others.

As concerns this clone: The target antigen is unknown.

PCR employed 60 Vbeta and 13 Jbeta primers. TCRdb's copy holds only in-frame clones and misses some; the assay was immunoSEQ multiplex PCR. The table includes 90,000 to 100,000 clones, around 67% detected once. The CDR3 has 15 residues. Germline trimming cut 4 bases from V and 9 bases from J; bases unmatched to any gene: 7. CDR1 is SNHLY, CDR2 FYNNEI, per germline. The clonotype originates from a man in his fifties or sixties in good health and CMV-seronegative. Sequenced sample: PBMCs. The V and J genes are TRBV2 and TRBJ2-1; 12 positions match TRBD1. The CDR3, as DNA: TGTGCCAGCAGTGTCGGGACAGGGGGCTTTGGTGAGCAGTTCTTC. It translates to CASSVGTGGFGEQFF.